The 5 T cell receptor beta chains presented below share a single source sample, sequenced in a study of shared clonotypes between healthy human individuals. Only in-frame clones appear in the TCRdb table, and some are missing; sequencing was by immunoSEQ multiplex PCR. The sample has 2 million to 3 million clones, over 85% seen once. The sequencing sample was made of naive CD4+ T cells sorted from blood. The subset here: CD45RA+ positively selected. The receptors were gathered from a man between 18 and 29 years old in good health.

The CDR3: CASSPIGSIPATNEKLFF. In DNA form, the CDR3 reads TGTGCCAGCTCACCAATTGGTTCGATCCCCGCAACTAATGAAAAACTGTTTTTT. The chain has TRBV18 and TRBJ1-4; D gene unclear. This CDR3 spans 18 amino acids. Germline V gives CDR1 KGHSH, CDR2 LQKENI. The V end was cut by 2 bases, the J end by 0 bases, with 16 bases between.

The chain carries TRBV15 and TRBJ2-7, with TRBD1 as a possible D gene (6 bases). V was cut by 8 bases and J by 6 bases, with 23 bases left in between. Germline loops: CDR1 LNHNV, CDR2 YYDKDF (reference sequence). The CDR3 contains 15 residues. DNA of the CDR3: TGTGCCACCCGATTTCGTGGGGGCGCAGTGTCCGAGCAGTACTTC. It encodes CATRFRGGAVSEQYF.

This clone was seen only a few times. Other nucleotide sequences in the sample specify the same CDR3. Here the CDR3 reads CASSPETGNQPQHF. The CDR3 region has the DNA TGTGCCAGCTCACCAGAGACAGGAAATCAGCCCCAGCATTTT. The gene calls are TRBV18 and TRBJ1-5; the D gene is possibly TRBD1 (6 bases). The V gene's germline CDR1 is KGHSH and CDR2 LQKENI. There are 14 residues in the CDR3. V lost 2 bases, J lost 4 bases, and 9 bases lay in between.

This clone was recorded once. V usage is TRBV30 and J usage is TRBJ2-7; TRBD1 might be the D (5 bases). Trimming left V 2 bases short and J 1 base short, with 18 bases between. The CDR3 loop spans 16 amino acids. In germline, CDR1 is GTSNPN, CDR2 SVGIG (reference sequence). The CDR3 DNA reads TGTGCCTGGAGTCCCCCTTGGACCACAGGTTCCTACGAGCAGTACTTC. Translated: CAWSPPWTTGSYEQYF.

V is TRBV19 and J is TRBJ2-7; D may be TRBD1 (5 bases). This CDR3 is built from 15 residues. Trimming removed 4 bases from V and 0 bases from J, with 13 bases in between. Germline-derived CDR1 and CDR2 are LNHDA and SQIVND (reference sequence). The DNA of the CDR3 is TGTGCCAGTAGTACTGAGGCAGGGATCTCCTACGAGCAGTACTTC. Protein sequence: CASSTEAGISYEQYF.